The sequence of this T cell receptor beta chain was determined in a study of cytomegalovirus exposure and HLA in healthy donors. The PCR used 60 Vbeta and 13 Jbeta primers. Sequencing used immunoSEQ multiplex PCR; TCRdb keeps in-frame clones, though not all of them. Among over 100,000 clones listed, around 73% were seen once. Study-level points and caveats: Presence/absence results assume similar sequencing depth per donor, which may not hold. A link between a missense DCLRE1C variant and TCR beta V- and J-gene trimming emerged from a later analysis. In most subjects, TCR beta sequences reportedly gave accurate predictions of HLA-A and HLA-B alleles. Some V segments (TRBV6-2 and TRBV6-3 among them) were excluded as indistinguishable.

The V gene end was trimmed by 4 bases and the J gene end by 4 bases; junction bases not matched to a gene: 11. The CDR3 totals 15 residues. Germline-derived CDR1 and CDR2 are SQVTM and ANQGSEA. Regarding this clone: The antigen remains unidentified.

This rearrangement joins TRBV29-1 to TRBJ2-7, with TRBD2 matching 9 bases. This receptor was obtained from a female donor in good health and CMV-seronegative. What was sequenced was PBMCs. The CDR3 nucleotides read TGCAGCGTTGGTGGGGTGGGTAGCGGGAGTTACGAGCAGTACTTC. Amino acids: CSVGGVGSGSYEQYF.